A single sample gave rise to the 19 T cell receptor beta chains below, sequenced in a study of regulatory T cells in long-lasting Graves disease. With iRepertoire HTBI primers and Arm-PCR of CDR3 regions, TCR beta libraries were built. Using its own MiXCR run on the multiplex PCR reads, TCRdb lists one record per CDR3 protein. The sample gives 650,000 to 850,000 distinct CDR3 sequences, approximately 29% of which show up once; 40% to 55% is in the top ten. The time point: persistent/refractory GD, antithyroid drugs over 5 years with positive TRAb. Preparation of the TCR library used RNA extracted from PBMCs. Sample: peripheral blood mononuclear cells (PBMCs), taken when the disease was refractory, from a patient treated with antithyroid drugs. The receptor set was obtained from a female donor with Graves disease.

The rearrangement uses TRBV5-4 and TRBJ1-1; D gene uncertain. Germline CDR1 reads SGHNT; CDR2 reads YYREEE (reference sequence). The CDR3 has 13 amino acids. V lost 0 bases and J lost 6, with 9 bases in between. CDR3 coding DNA: TGTGCCAGCAGCTTGGAAAGGGAGGCTGAAGCTTTCTTT. Its translation: CASSLEREAEAFF.

This clonotype appeared a few times. The J gene is TRBJ1-2, the V gene TRBV12-3 or TRBV12-4, with a tentative D call TRBD1 (5 bases). Trimming stripped 8 bases from V and 10 bases from J, with 17 bases between. This CDR3 is 12 amino acids long. For the CDR3, the DNA is TGTGCCAGCTCCCTCGTGAGGGGTGACTACACCTTC. Translation gives CASSLVRGDYTF.

This chain joins TRBV28 and TRBJ2-3; 8 positions agree with TRBD2. J lost 7 bases, V lost 5 bases, and 8 bases had no gene match. The CDR3 is 14 amino acids. Germline CDR1 MDHEN, CDR2 SYDVKM. DNA of the CDR3: TGTGCCAGCAGTCTTAGCGGGAAGGTAAATACGCAGTATTTT. Its protein is CASSLSGKVNTQYF.

This clonotype showed up just a few times. The chain is built from TRBV6-1 and TRBJ2-7, with 10 bases lining up with TRBD2. Losses at the gene ends were 3 bases for V and 2 bases for J; bases not matched to a gene: 4. Germline CDR1 is MNHNS and CDR2 is SASEGT. The CDR3 runs to 15 residues. CDR3 DNA sequence: TGTGCCAGCAGTGACCCAGGACTAGCGGCCTACGAGCAGTACTTC. This gives the protein CASSDPGLAAYEQYF.

This clonotype has at least ten counts. The rearrangement links TRBV2 to TRBJ1-2, with a possible D match to TRBD1 (5 bases). The germline V and J ends were trimmed by 2 bases and 2 bases, with 12 bases remaining between them. CDR1 and CDR2 (germline): SNHLY, FYNNEI. The CDR3 runs to 15 residues. For the CDR3, the DNA is TGTGCCAGCAGTGAATATGGGGGGGGGAACTATGGCTACACCTTC. It specifies CASSEYGGGNYGYTF.

The rearrangement links TRBV5-1 to TRBJ2-2; the D is unclear. There are 12 residues in the CDR3. The V and J ends lost 5 bases and 6 bases respectively, with 8 bases between them. Per germline, CDR1 SGHRS and CDR2 YFSETQ. CDR3 bases: TGCGCCAGCAGATTCGGGTCCGGGGAGCTGTTTTTT. This sequence encodes CASRFGSGELFF.

This rearrangement joins TRBV27 to TRBJ1-4; 8 bases are a match to TRBD1. The germline gives CDR1 MNHEY, CDR2 SMNVEV (reference sequence). Losses at the gene ends were 5 bases for V and 0 bases for J; bases not matched to a gene: 11. The CDR3 spans 18 residues. Here the CDR3 reads CASSPKGQALPTNEKLFF. CDR3 in DNA: TGTGCCAGCAGTCCCAAGGGACAGGCCCTCCCAACTAATGAAAAACTGTTTTTT.

The V gene is TRBV6-9, the J gene TRBJ1-1; D perhaps matches TRBD1 (6 bases). Deletions cut 3 bases from V and 8 bases from J, with 13 bases between. Germline V gene data show CDR1 as MNHGY and CDR2 as SVAAGI. The CDR3 is 13 residues long. CDR3 loop: CASSYSRQGEAFF. The CDR3, as DNA: TGTGCCAGCAGTTACTCAAGGCAGGGGGAAGCTTTCTTT.

As for this clonotype: With a much larger clone just one base away, this may be a read error. This sequence joins TRBV12-3 or TRBV12-4 and TRBJ1-2; tentative D call: TRBD1 (6 bases). The CDR3 totals 16 residues. For the CDR3, the DNA is TGTGCCGGCAGTGTCCTCCCCCTGGGGGCGAACTATGGCTACACCTTC. Its translation: CAGSVLPLGANYGYTF.

The CDR3 sequence is CASSKLGGSTYEQYF. The CDR3 nucleotides are TGTGCCAGCAGCAAACTAGGCGGGAGTACCTACGAGCAGTACTTC. This chain connects TRBV11-2 to TRBJ2-7, with 7 bases matching TRBD2. Per germline, CDR1 SGHAT and CDR2 FQNNGV. The CDR3 covers 15 residues. The V and J ends lost 5 bases and 2 bases, in that order; junction bases with no gene match: 9.

This clonotype was recorded a few times. At one end the junction does not follow the germline gene, possibly because of a read error. The CDR3 loop is CAGRLAGGREQYF. The CDR3, as DNA: TGTGCCGGCAGGTTAGCGGGAGGGAGAGAGCAGTACTTC. This chain uses TRBV6-1 with TRBJ2-7, with 11 bases matching TRBD2. This CDR3 has 13 residues. In germline, CDR1 is MNHNS, CDR2 SASEGT.

About this clonotype: Without the conserved terminal phenylalanine or tryptophan, this CDR3 likely stems from a read error. The gene calls are TRBV20-1 and TRBJ2-7, with 10 bases identical to TRBD1. V shed 1 base, J shed 3 bases, and the junction held 6 bases outside the gene matches. Germline V gene data show CDR1 as DFQATT and CDR2 as SNEGSKA (reference sequence). CDR3 size: 15 residues. For the CDR3, the DNA is TGCAGTGCTAGAGGAGGGACAGGGGCAAACTACGAGCAGTACCTC. Amino acids: CSARGGTGANYEQYL.

The chain employs TRBV5-6 and TRBJ2-5, with D maybe TRBD1 (6 bases). Germline loops: CDR1 SGHDT, CDR2 YYEEEE. V gave up 3 bases and J gave up 7 bases, with 19 bases separating them. The CDR3 totals 15 residues. The CDR3 reads CASSSPGRDKGTQYF. DNA of the CDR3: TGTGCCAGCAGCTCACCCGGCAGGGACAAGGGGACCCAGTACTTC.

The chain uses TRBV30 and TRBJ1-4; D possibly corresponds to TRBD1 (5 bases). The CDR3 totals 16 residues. V was trimmed by 4 bases and J by 2 bases, leaving 17 bases between them. CDR1 is GTSNPN, CDR2 SVGIG, per germline (reference sequence). CDR3 region: CAWTRGTRVTNEKLFF. As DNA, the CDR3 is TGTGCCTGGACTCGGGGGACGCGTGTTACTAATGAAAAACTGTTTTTT. Based on the CDR3 plus reference TRBV30 and TRBJ1-4, the full variable domain is SQTIHQWPATLVQPVGSPLSLECTVEGTSNPNLYWYRQAAGRGLQLLFYSVGIGQISSEVPQNLSASRPQDRQFILSSKKLLLSDSGFYLCAWTRGTRVTNEKLFFGSGTQLSVL.

This chain connects TRBV6-1 to TRBJ1-5; weak D call: TRBD1 (6 bases). The V gene's germline CDR1 is MNHNS and CDR2 SASEGT. V was cut by 6 bases and J by 2 bases, with 14 bases left in between. This CDR3 has 15 amino acids. CDR3 nucleotides: TGTGCCAGCAGAGGACCTGGGGGCGGCAATCAGCCCCAGCATTTT. It codes for CASRGPGGGNQPQHF.

This clonotype was counted ten times or more. The rearrangement uses TRBV20-1 and TRBJ1-2, with D possibly being TRBD1 (5 bases). V dropped 3 bases and J dropped 0 bases, with 8 bases sitting between them. The CDR3 is made up of 13 amino acids. CDR1 and CDR2 (germline): DFQATT, SNEGSKA (reference sequence). CDR3: CSASSGPNYGYTF. Written as DNA, the CDR3 is TGCAGTGCTAGTTCAGGGCCTAACTATGGCTACACCTTC.

The chain joins TRBV11-2 to TRBJ2-3; D is perhaps TRBD1 or TRBD2 (5 bases each). Germline CDR1 is SGHAT and CDR2 is FQNNGV. This CDR3 region has 12 residues. Trimming removed 8 bases from V and 1 base from J, with 7 bases in between. The CDR3 protein is CASGGRTDTQYF. CDR3 DNA sequence: TGTGCCAGCGGGGGTCGCACAGATACGCAGTATTTT.

This clonotype was seen a handful of times. The chain is built from TRBV6-1 and TRBJ1-4; D unclear. This CDR3 comprises 14 residues. Germline CDR1 and CDR2: MNHNS and SASEGT. The V gene lost 1 base and the J gene lost 4 bases, with 7 bases spanning the gap. The CDR3 DNA reads TGTGCCAGCAGTGAAGGCAGGAATAATGAAAAACTGTTTTTT. It translates to CASSEGRNNEKLFF.

This clonotype showed up just a few times. The rearrangement joins TRBV6-5 to TRBJ2-6; tentative D call: TRBD1 (6 bases). This CDR3 region has 15 residues. CDR1 MNHEY and CDR2 SVGAGI come from the germline V gene. Trimming took 4 bases from V and 4 from J, leaving 11 bases between them. CDR3 region: CASSFRGEGANVLTF. In DNA form, the CDR3 reads TGTGCCAGCAGTTTCAGGGGTGAAGGGGCCAACGTCCTGACTTTC.